These 20 T cell receptor beta chains originate from one sample sequenced in a study of graft-versus-host responses after intestinal transplantation. Measured with immunoSEQ multiplex PCR; TCRdb has only the in-frame clones, and not every one. The sample yields over 8,500 clones, under 30% seen once. Co-plating was performed using about 200,000 CFSE-labeled responder cells and about 200,000 irradiated, violet-dye-labeled stimulator cells. Sequences were derived from alloreactive CD8+ T cells from a mixed lymphocyte reaction culture, sampled before intestinal transplant. The subset here: CFSE-low proliferating T cells sorted from roughly 6-day pre-transplant mixed lymphocyte reaction (GvH or HvG direction). The receptors were sampled from a human patient who received an intestinal transplant.

The genes are TRBV18 and TRBJ1-1, with 9 bases aligning to TRBD1. Germline trimming cut 5 bases from V and 0 bases from J; bases unmatched to any gene: 4. From germline, CDR1 is KGHSH and CDR2 LQKENI. This CDR3 is built from 15 residues. For the CDR3, the DNA is TGTGCCAGCTCAACAAGACAGGGGGTGAACACTGAAGCTTTCTTT. It is translated as CASSTRQGVNTEAFF.

The chain couples TRBV27 to TRBJ2-5, with TRBD1 identical over 7 bases. Germline V lookup: CDR1 MNHEY, CDR2 SMNVEV (reference sequence). CDR3 length: 15 residues. V shed 5 bases, J shed 3 bases, and the junction held 9 bases outside the gene matches. The CDR3 reads CASSRRDSWEETQYF. The CDR3 DNA reads TGTGCCAGCAGTCGCCGGGACAGCTGGGAAGAGACCCAGTACTTC.

The chain has TRBV5-1 and TRBJ2-7; 7 bases agree with TRBD1. Germline loops: CDR1 SGHRS, CDR2 YFSETQ. The CDR3 covers 15 residues. Trimming took 4 bases from V and 2 from J; bases not matched to a gene: 9. CDR3 DNA: TGCGCCAGCAGCCAGTGGACAGGTTCTCCCTACGAGCAGTACTTC. Translating gives CASSQWTGSPYEQYF.

By share of the sample, this clone is medium-sized. The rearrangement links TRBV5-5 to TRBJ2-7, with 10 bases that match TRBD1. Trimming cost V 2 bases and J 2 bases; bases outside gene matches: 1. The length of the CDR3 is 14 residues. CDR1 and CDR2 from the germline V gene are SGHKS and YYEKEE (reference sequence). The CDR3 DNA reads as TGTGCCAGCAGCTTTGGGACAGGGGCCTACGAGCAGTACTTC. Translation gives CASSFGTGAYEQYF. The full variable domain, rest sourced from reference TRBV5-5 and TRBJ2-7, is DAGVTQSPTHLIKTRGQQVTLRCSPISGHKSVSWYQQVLGQGPQFIFQYYEKEERGRGNFPDRFSARQFPNYSSELNVNALLLGDSALYLCASSFGTGAYEQYFGPGTRLTVT.

This clone rates as medium-sized. V is TRBV4-1 and J is TRBJ1-1, with 10 bases fitting TRBD1. The V gene end was trimmed by 4 bases and the J gene end by 5 bases; junction bases not matched to a gene: 10. Germline CDR1 MGHRA, CDR2 YSYEKL. This CDR3 comprises 16 residues. This chain's CDR3 is CASSPEDRGARTEAFF. CDR3 bases: TGCGCCAGCAGCCCAGAGGACAGGGGGGCAAGGACTGAAGCTTTCTTT.

The rearrangement links TRBV4-1 to TRBJ2-7, with 7 nucleotides matching TRBD1. The V gene end was trimmed by 4 bases and the J gene end by 3 bases; junction bases not matched to a gene: 9. From germline, CDR1 is MGHRA and CDR2 YSYEKL. This CDR3 spans 15 amino acids. CDR3 in amino acids: CASSLLRGQLYEQYF. The CDR3 DNA is TGCGCCAGCAGCCTCCTCCGGGGACAGCTCTACGAGCAGTACTTC.

This chain joins TRBV11-1 and TRBJ2-1, with 10 bases matching TRBD2. With 2 bases clipped from V and 8 bases from J, the junction kept 9 bases outside the gene matches. The germline gives CDR1 SGHAT, CDR2 FQDESV (reference sequence). This CDR3 is built from 16 residues. CDR3 bases: TGTGCCAGCAGCTTACTGGCTAGCGGGGGCCGGGATGAGCAGTTCTTC. It translates to CASSLLASGGRDEQFF.

This clone has only a few counts. V and J are TRBV5-8 and TRBJ1-2; possibly TRBD1 for D (6 bases). Germline assignment: CDR1 SGHTS and CDR2 YDEGEE. The V and J ends lost 4 bases and 4 bases respectively, with 14 bases between them. CDR3 length: 14 amino acids. The CDR3 nucleotides read TGTGCCAGCAGCACCCGACAGGCTCGCTATGGCTACACCTTC. This sequence encodes CASSTRQARYGYTF.

Sample share makes this clone large. The V gene is TRBV7-9, the J gene TRBJ1-2, with TRBD1 matching 8 bases. CDR3 length: 17 amino acids. The germline V gene encodes CDR1 SEHNR and CDR2 FQNEAQ (reference sequence). With 2 bases clipped from V and 2 bases from J, the junction kept 10 bases outside the gene matches. The CDR3 reads CASSLSRLDRENYGYTF. DNA of the CDR3: TGTGCCAGCAGCTTAAGCCGCCTGGACAGGGAAAACTATGGCTACACCTTC.

This chain uses TRBV6-5 with TRBJ2-7; 7 nucleotides align to TRBD1. V lost 4 bases, J lost 9 bases, and 15 bases stayed unmatched. The germline V gene has CDR1 MNHEY and CDR2 SVGAGI. The CDR3 length is 15 residues. For the CDR3, the DNA is TGTGCCAGCAGTTCACCGGGACAGCCGTTCGGAGGGCAGTACTTC. The encoded protein is CASSSPGQPFGGQYF.

The chain employs TRBV2 and TRBJ1-2; 9 nucleotides match TRBD1. This CDR3 contains 15 residues. With V trimmed by 7 bases and J by 4 bases, 10 bases remained unmatched. Per germline, CDR1 SNHLY and CDR2 FYNNEI. DNA of the CDR3: TGTGCCAGCACGGGGGACAGGGTTTTTGGCTATGGCTACACCTTC. Its protein is CASTGDRVFGYGYTF.

The chain links TRBV6-1 to TRBJ2-1; 7 positions match TRBD2. This CDR3 spans 13 amino acids. Unmatched junction bases numbered 6, after V lost 1 base and J lost 12 bases. Germline CDR1 reads MNHNS; CDR2 reads SASEGT. The DNA for the CDR3 is TGTGCCAGCAGTGAAGGGGGGGGGTTTTGGCAGTTCTTC. Encoded protein: CASSEGGGFWQFF.

V usage is TRBV5-1 and J usage is TRBJ1-2, with a tentative D call TRBD1 (6 bases). Germline values: CDR1 SGHRS, CDR2 YFSETQ. This CDR3 is 14 amino acids long. Trimming cost V 4 bases and J 4 bases, with 14 bases left between them. In DNA form, the CDR3 reads TGCGCCAGCAGCGCACAGGGTGTCTCCTATGGCTACACCTTC. The encoded protein is CASSAQGVSYGYTF.

The chain is built from TRBV7-9 and TRBJ2-1, with unresolved D. The length of the CDR3 is 15 residues. Trimming took off 1 base at V and 2 bases at J, with 9 bases between the two ends. CDR1 SEHNR and CDR2 FQNEAQ come from the germline V gene (reference sequence). The CDR3 sequence: CASSLGAQAYNEQFF. The CDR3 DNA is TGTGCCAGCAGCTTAGGGGCCCAAGCCTACAATGAGCAGTTCTTC.

The chain has TRBV25-1 and TRBJ1-1, with 9 positions matching TRBD1. Germline assignment: CDR1 MGHDK and CDR2 SYGVNS. This CDR3 comprises 14 residues. V gave up 3 bases and J gave up 6 bases; unmatched junction bases: 5. As DNA, the CDR3 is TGTGCCAGCAGTGATCGGACAGGGGCCCCTGAAGCTTTCTTT. Translation: CASSDRTGAPEAFF. Using reference TRBV25-1 and TRBJ1-1 for the parts outside the CDR3, the full variable domain is EADIYQTPRYLVIGTGKKITLECSQTMGHDKMYWYQQDPGMELHLIHYSYGVNSTEKGDLSSESTVSRIRTEHFPLTLESARPSHTSQYLCASSDRTGAPEAFFGQGTRLTVV.

This clone has only a few counts. This chain connects TRBV11-1 to TRBJ2-7; D is perhaps TRBD2 (5 bases). Germline values: CDR1 SGHAT, CDR2 FQDESV (reference sequence). V was clipped by 1 base and J by 2 bases, with 6 bases between them. The CDR3 runs to 13 residues. The CDR3 DNA reads as TGTGCCAGCAGCTTAGGAGGGACCTACGAGCAGTACTTC. It codes for CASSLGGTYEQYF. Filled out from reference TRBV11-1 and TRBJ2-7, the complete variable domain reads EAEVAQSPRYKITEKSQAVAFWCDPISGHATLYWYRQILGQGPELLVQFQDESVVDDSQLPKDRFSAERLKGVDSTLKIQPAELGDSAMYLCASSLGGTYEQYFGPGTRLTVT.

The rearrangement joins TRBV19 to TRBJ1-2; TRBD1 aligns across 7 bases. V gave up 6 bases and J gave up 4 bases; unmatched junction bases: 5. Germline CDR1 and CDR2: LNHDA and SQIVND (reference sequence). The CDR3 contains 13 residues. CDR3 protein: CASSPGTVYGYTF. For the CDR3, the DNA is TGTGCCAGTAGCCCCGGGACAGTCTATGGCTACACCTTC.

This clone was observed a few times. The CDR3 is CASSTGRNTEAFF. The DNA of the CDR3 is TGTGCCAGCTCCACAGGGAGGAACACTGAAGCTTTCTTT. This chain links TRBV6-1 with TRBJ1-1, with D perhaps TRBD1 (6 bases). Trimming removed 8 bases from V and 1 base from J, with 11 bases in between. From germline, CDR1 is MNHNS and CDR2 SASEGT. The CDR3 has 13 amino acids.

The chain links TRBV27 to TRBJ2-3, with D perhaps matching TRBD1 (6 bases). V lost 1 base to trimming and J lost 2 bases, with 10 bases between them. The CDR3 is 15 amino acids. CDR1 MNHEY and CDR2 SMNVEV come from the germline V gene (reference sequence). This CDR3 reads CASSLWDTNTDTQYF. The CDR3 DNA sequence: TGTGCCAGCAGTTTATGGGACACAAACACAGATACGCAGTATTTT.

The V and J genes are TRBV13 and TRBJ2-7, with a tentative D call TRBD2 (6 bases). This CDR3 is built from 15 residues. CDR1 is PRHDT, CDR2 FYEKMQ, per germline (reference sequence). V lost 2 bases and J 0 bases, leaving 11 bases between the germline ends. CDR3 nucleotide sequence: TGTGCCAGCAGCTTACTGGACGGGGGCTCCTACGAGCAGTACTTC. It translates to CASSLLDGGSYEQYF.